The 13 T cell receptor beta chains given below trace back to one sample, sequenced in a study of blood T cell repertoires in COVID-19. This table comes from immunoSEQ multiplex PCR, and its TCRdb copy is limited to in-frame clones, with some not included. There are approximately 340,000 clones in the sample; about 83% occur only once, and just under 3% lies in the top ten. The sequencing sample was made of peripheral blood. The receptors stem from a man between 25 and 39 years old with active or convalescent COVID-19.

V gene TRBV5-1 combines with J gene TRBJ2-3, with 10 bases identical to TRBD2. With V trimmed by 5 bases and J by 5 bases, 8 bases remained unmatched. Germline loops: CDR1 SGHRS, CDR2 YFSETQ. The CDR3 is 15 residues long. The CDR3: CASRQTSGWGDTQYF. CDR3 coding DNA: TGCGCCAGCAGACAGACTAGCGGGTGGGGAGATACGCAGTATTTT.

In DNA, the CDR3 is TGTGCCAGATACAGGGTCTTCGATCAGCCCCAGCATTTT. Amino acids: CARYRVFDQPQHF. J is TRBJ1-5 and V is TRBV28, with D perhaps matching TRBD1 (6 bases). This CDR3 is built from 13 residues. CDR1 is MDHEN and CDR2 is SYDVKM in the germline V gene. Trimming cost V 9 bases and J 5 bases, with 14 bases left between them. The whole variable domain, filled in from reference TRBV28 and TRBJ1-5, reads DVKVTQSSRYLVKRTGEKVFLECVQDMDHENMFWYRQDPGLGLRLIYFSYDVKMKEKGDIPEGYSVSREKKERFSLILESASTNQTSMYLCARYRVFDQPQHFGDGTRLSIL.

The chain recombines TRBV7-3 with TRBJ1-4; TRBD1 aligns across 8 bases. Germline-derived CDR1 and CDR2 are SGHTA and FQGTGA. The CDR3 sequence is 12 residues long. V was pared by 5 bases and J by 11 bases, with 4 bases of the junction left unmatched. DNA of the CDR3: TGTGCCAGCAGCCCAGGGGGCGGGAAACTGTTTTTT. Translated, it gives CASSPGGGKLFF.

This clone was found a few times. This sequence joins TRBV7-2 and TRBJ1-6; no reliable D call. V was shortened by 5 bases and J by 6 bases, with 5 bases between the two germline ends. Per germline, CDR1 SGHTA and CDR2 FQGNSA. This CDR3 has 12 amino acids. This CDR3 is CASSPSNSPLHF. CDR3 DNA: TGTGCCAGCAGCCCCAGTAATTCACCCCTCCACTTT.

The chain joins TRBV11-3 to TRBJ2-1; D might be TRBD2 (6 bases). Trimming shortened V by 4 bases and J by 4 bases, and 14 bases separated the two germline ends. This CDR3 has 15 amino acids. Germline V gene data show CDR1 as SGHNT and CDR2 as YENEEA. CDR3 sequence (DNA): TGTGCCAGCAGCTCCCGGACTAACGATTACAATGAGCAGTTCTTC. Translation gives CASSSRTNDYNEQFF.

V and J are TRBV7-9 and TRBJ1-2, with D possibly TRBD1 on 5 matching bases. Germline values: CDR1 SEHNR, CDR2 FQNEAQ (reference sequence). CDR3 length: 14 amino acids. V was shortened by 1 base and J by 7 bases, with 13 bases between the two germline ends. The CDR3 nucleotides read TGTGCCAGCAGCTTAGGGGGCGGGGAACTTGGCTACACCTTC. Its protein is CASSLGGGELGYTF.

The CDR3 is CASRDTTGQEAFF. The CDR3 nucleotides are TGTGCCAGCAGAGATACGACAGGGCAAGAAGCTTTCTTT. V gene TRBV3-1 (or the pseudogene TRBV3-2) combines with J gene TRBJ1-1; 7 bases align to TRBD1. With 6 bases clipped from V and 8 bases from J, the junction kept 9 bases outside the gene matches. Germline lookup yields CDR1 LGHDT and CDR2 YNNKEL (reference sequence). This CDR3 is built from 13 residues.

This clone was detected only once. The V call is TRBV30, the J call TRBJ2-7; 11 nucleotides line up with TRBD1. The CDR3 covers 12 residues. Trimming at V came to 5 bases and at J to 7 bases, leaving 4 bases not matched to a gene. Germline V CDR1 and CDR2: GTSNPN, SVGIG (reference sequence). This CDR3 is CAWGTGGQEQYF. The CDR3, as DNA: TGTGCCTGGGGGACAGGGGGTCAGGAGCAGTACTTC.

This clone has only one observation. This rearrangement joins TRBV19 to TRBJ2-3; 8 bases align to TRBD1. Per germline, CDR1 LNHDA and CDR2 SQIVND (reference sequence). V dropped 0 bases and J dropped 5; count of bases not matched to a gene: 4. The CDR3 contains 15 residues. The CDR3 DNA reads as TGTGCCAGTAGTATAGAGGGCAGGGGGCGAGATACGCAGTATTTT. Translated, it gives CASSIEGRGRDTQYF.

This clone was recorded only once. This chain joins TRBV7-6 and TRBJ1-6, with 7 bases that match TRBD1. This CDR3 comprises 13 residues. Losses at the gene ends were 4 bases for V and 14 bases for J; bases not matched to a gene: 8. Per the germline V gene, CDR1 is SGHVS and CDR2 is FNYEAQ. The CDR3: CASSSRGGRTLHF. As DNA, the CDR3 is TGTGCCAGCAGCTCCAGAGGGGGCCGGACCCTCCACTTT. Supplemented by reference TRBV7-6 and TRBJ1-6, the full variable domain reads GAGVSQSPRYKVTKRGQDVALRCDPISGHVSLYWYRQALGQGPEFLTYFNYEAQQDKSGLPNDRFSAERPEGSISTLTIQRTEQRDSAMYRCASSSRGGRTLHFGNGTRLTVT.

The chain has TRBV6-1 and TRBJ2-7; 7 bases are a match to TRBD1. Per the germline V gene, CDR1 is MNHNS and CDR2 is SASEGT. V gave up 0 bases and J gave up 1 base; unmatched junction bases: 6. This CDR3 spans 16 amino acids. The CDR3 protein is CASSEASGGWSYEQYF. CDR3 DNA: TGTGCCAGCAGTGAAGCTTCAGGGGGTTGGTCCTACGAGCAGTACTTC.

V is TRBV5-1 and J is TRBJ2-7; TRBD1 might be the D (5 bases). Germline loops: CDR1 SGHRS, CDR2 YFSETQ. Deletions cut 5 bases from V and 6 bases from J, with 12 bases between. The CDR3 spans 12 residues. The CDR3 DNA is TGCGCCAGCAGTTCAGGGTCGGGCGAGCAGTACTTC. Protein: CASSSGSGEQYF.

The CDR3 loop is CASSSGEGRGQPQHF. In DNA, the CDR3 is TGTGCCAGCAGTTCCGGGGAGGGGAGGGGGCAGCCCCAGCATTTT. The genes are TRBV6-5 and TRBJ1-5; a possible D gene is TRBD1 (6 bases). The CDR3 loop spans 15 amino acids. Trimming left V 4 bases short and J 7 bases short, with 17 bases between. CDR1 MNHEY and CDR2 SVGAGI come from the germline V gene.